This TCR beta chain was identified during a study of blood T cells in healthy people across ages. On this clonotype: Its antigen is unknown.

PCR was performed a second time for about 6 to 11 cycles using a sample-barcoded 5' primer and a J-beta primer mix. A 12-random-nucleotide template-switch adaptor tagged each cDNA molecule. Via MiXCR, TCRdb re-called the 5' RACE reads, giving one row per CDR3 protein. The table includes 1.5 million to 2 million distinct CDR3 sequences, 49% detected once. This CDR3 is 13 amino acids long. Germline-derived CDR1 and CDR2 are MNHEY and SVGEGT. Trimming stripped 5 bases from V and 6 bases from J, with 11 bases between. Study-wide results and caveats: PBMCs went unsorted, and a conclusive naive versus antigen-experienced comparison was therefore prevented. Age showed a roughly linear inverse relationship with TCR beta diversity per million T cells.

The V gene is TRBV6-2 or TRBV6-3, the J gene TRBJ1-5; D unresolved. Sequenced sample: blood. The receptor's source is a woman aged 40 to 50 in good health. As DNA, the CDR3 is TGTGCCAGCAGTGACGCCCTAACTCAGCCCCAGCATTTT. The encoded protein is CASSDALTQPQHF.